This T cell receptor (beta chain) was documented in a study of shared clonotypes between healthy human individuals. CDR1 is SGHNT and CDR2 is YYREEE in the germline V gene (reference sequence). J was trimmed by 3 bases and V by 4 bases; bases with no gene match: 11. The CDR3 spans 16 residues. Generated by immunoSEQ multiplex PCR, the TCRdb table keeps only in-frame clones and is missing some. Of more than 2,000,000 clones in the sample, around nine tenths were seen once. The specimen was naive CD4+ T cells sorted from blood. The subset here: CD45RA+ positively selected. The chain employs TRBV5-4 and TRBJ2-3; 7 nucleotides line up with TRBD2. The clonotype was recovered from a man between 18 and 35 years old in good health. The CDR3 loop reads CASSQPGRDGTDTQYF. The CDR3 nucleotides read TGTGCCAGCAGCCAGCCTGGGAGGGATGGTACAGATACGCAGTATTTT.